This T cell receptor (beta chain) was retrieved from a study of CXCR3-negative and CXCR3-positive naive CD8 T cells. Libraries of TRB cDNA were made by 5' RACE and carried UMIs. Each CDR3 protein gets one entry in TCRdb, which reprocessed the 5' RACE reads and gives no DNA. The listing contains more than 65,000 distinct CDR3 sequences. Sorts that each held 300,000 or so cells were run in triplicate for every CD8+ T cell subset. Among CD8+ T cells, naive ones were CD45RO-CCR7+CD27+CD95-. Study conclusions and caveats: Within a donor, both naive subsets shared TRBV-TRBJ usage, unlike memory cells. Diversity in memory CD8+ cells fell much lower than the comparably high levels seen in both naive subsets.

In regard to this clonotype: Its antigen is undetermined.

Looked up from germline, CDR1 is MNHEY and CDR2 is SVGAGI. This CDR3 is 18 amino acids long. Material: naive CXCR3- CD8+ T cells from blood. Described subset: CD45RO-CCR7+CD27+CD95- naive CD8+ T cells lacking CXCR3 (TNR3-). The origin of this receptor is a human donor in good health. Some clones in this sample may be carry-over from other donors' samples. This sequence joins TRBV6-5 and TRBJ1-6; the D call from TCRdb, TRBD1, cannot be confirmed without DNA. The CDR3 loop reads CASRDTLQQAPSNSPLHF.